A selection of T cell receptor beta chains follows, all from one sample in a study of T cell clones after liver transplantation. Profiled with immunoSEQ multiplex PCR; TCRdb holds only in-frame clones, not every one. The data contain some 50,000 clones, less than 75% of them singletons. The material was CD4+ T cells from blood, obtained at the 22-month timepoint. These receptors came from a human patient who received a liver transplant. Some T cells may be transferred from the graft donor. CDR3s include the opening cysteine and the closing phenylalanine or tryptophan. D genes are given only for firm matches. Clone size is not always given. Where it is, it says once, few, many or a class for expanded clones.

j_call	d_call	clone_size	v_call	cdr3_aa	cdr3_nt
TRBJ2-7	TRBD1	.	TRBV6-1	CASSGDRGLEQYF	TGTGCCAGCAGTGGGGACAGGGGGCTCGAGCAGTACTTC
TRBJ2-5	TRBD2	.	TRBV6-1	CASSEWGGGFRETQYF	TGTGCCAGCAGTGAATGGGGCGGGGGGTTCAGAGAGACCCAGTACTTC
TRBJ2-6	.	.	TRBV5-8	CASSPWAARSGANVLTF	TGTGCCAGCAGCCCCTGGGCAGCCCGCTCTGGGGCCAACGTCCTGACTTTC
TRBJ2-7	TRBD1	.	TRBV10-3	CAISDMTGGDYEQYF	TGTGCCATCAGTGATATGACAGGGGGGGATTACGAGCAGTACTTC
TRBJ1-4	.	many	TRBV11-2	CASSPNPGGEKLFF	TGTGCCAGCAGTCCAAACCCCGGGGGGGAAAAACTGTTTTTT
TRBJ2-3	TRBD1	.	TRBV28	CASHGDRGRKDTQYF	TGTGCCAGCCACGGGGACAGGGGGCGCAAGGATACGCAGTATTTT
TRBJ2-7	.	.	TRBV18	CASSPGTGSSYEQYF	TGTGCCAGCTCACCGGGGACTGGCAGCTCCTACGAGCAGTACTTC
TRBJ2-2	.	.	TRBV2	CASTNRAGELFF	TGTGCCAGCACTAATAGGGCCGGGGAGCTGTTTTTT
TRBJ1-2	.	few	TRBV9	CASSPVSGPYGYTF	TGTGCCAGCAGTCCCGTTAGTGGGCCTTATGGCTACACCTTC
TRBJ1-2	.	.	TRBV9	CASSVDRHGYTF	TGTGCCAGCAGCGTAGACAGGCACGGCTACACCTTC
TRBJ2-7	.	many	TRBV7-2	CASSLTGLGDTYEQYF	TGTGCCAGCAGCTTAACAGGGTTGGGTGATACCTACGAGCAGTACTTC
TRBJ1-1	.	few	TRBV6-5	CASSYSSGKEAFF	TGTGCCAGCAGTTACTCTTCCGGGAAGGAAGCTTTCTTT
TRBJ1-4	TRBD1	.	TRBV30	CAWGTGAGATNEKLFF	TGTGCCTGGGGAACAGGGGCCGGTGCAACTAATGAAAAACTGTTTTTT
TRBJ1-1	.	.	TRBV6-6	CASSFPGSMNTEAFF	TGTGCCAGCAGTTTCCCAGGGTCCATGAACACTGAAGCTTTCTTT
TRBJ2-2	.	.	TRBV6-5	CASSRERGRELFF	TGTGCCAGCAGTAGGGAACGAGGGAGGGAGCTGTTTTTT
TRBJ1-5	.	.	TRBV2	CASSEDGNSNQPQHF	TGTGCCAGCAGTGAAGATGGAAATAGCAATCAGCCCCAGCATTTT
TRBJ2-3	.	.	TRBV6-1	CASSNRGTDTQYF	TGTGCCAGCAGTAACAGGGGCACAGATACGCAGTATTTT
TRBJ2-3	TRBD1	.	TRBV5-1	CASSLGQTGGTDTQYF	TGCGCCAGCAGCTTGGGACAGACAGGGGGCACAGATACGCAGTATTTT
TRBJ2-3	.	.	TRBV5-1	CASSPGGVDTQYF	TGCGCCAGCAGCCCAGGTGGGGTAGATACGCAGTATTTT
TRBJ2-3	TRBD2	.	TRBV5-6	CASLTSGGSTDTQYF	TGTGCCAGCCTAACTAGCGGGGGGTCCACAGATACGCAGTATTTT
TRBJ1-1	TRBD1	few	TRBV7-3	CASSEGAARGVAFF	TGTGCCAGCAGCGAGGGGGCAGCCCGTGGGGTGGCTTTCTTT
TRBJ2-3	TRBD2	.	TRBV11-1	CASSYIASGSGTDTQYF	TGTGCCAGCAGCTATATCGCTAGCGGGAGTGGCACAGATACGCAGTATTTT
TRBJ2-7	.	.	TRBV6-1	CASIIRGGAYEQYF	TGTGCCAGCATCATCAGGGGGGGAGCCTACGAGCAGTACTTC
TRBJ1-6	.	few	TRBV4-2	CASSQEAGNNSPLHF	TGTGCCAGCAGCCAAGAGGCAGGGAATAATTCACCCCTCCACTTT
TRBJ2-2	.	.	TRBV7-2	CASSSRIGGTGELFF	TGTGCCAGCAGCTCGAGGATAGGGGGCACCGGGGAGCTGTTTTTT
TRBJ2-3	.	.	TRBV7-2	CASSFEMRVTDTQYF	TGTGCCAGCAGCTTCGAGATGAGAGTCACAGATACGCAGTATTTT
TRBJ2-1	.	.	TRBV12-5	CASALAAGGKNEQFF	TGTGCTAGTGCCCTTGCGGCAGGGGGGAAGAATGAGCAGTTCTTC
TRBJ2-2	TRBD1	.	TRBV11-1	CASSPGTGMGTGELFF	TGTGCCAGCAGCCCCGGGACAGGGATGGGCACCGGGGAGCTGTTTTTT
TRBJ1-6	.	.	TRBV4-1	CASTSSRVNSPLHF	TGCGCCAGTACCTCATCAAGGGTTAATTCACCCCTCCACTTT
TRBJ1-2	.	.	TRBV5-6	CASSSGRFGGGYGYTF	TGTGCCAGCAGCTCGGGGCGGTTCGGGGGCGGCTATGGCTACACCTTC
TRBJ1-6	TRBD1	.	TRBV30	CAWSVWTGGASYNSPLHF	TGTGCCTGGAGTGTATGGACAGGGGGCGCTTCCTATAATTCACCCCTCCACTTT
TRBJ1-1	TRBD1	once	TRBV19	CASSIRTGENTEAFF	TGTGCCAGTAGTATCCGGACAGGGGAGAACACTGAAGCTTTCTTT
TRBJ2-3	.	.	TRBV10-2	CASSGATITDTQYF	TGCGCCAGCAGTGGGGCGACCATCACAGATACGCAGTATTTT
TRBJ1-4	.	few	TRBV15	CATSRGRPQTGTGEKLFF	TGTGCCACCAGCAGAGGACGGCCGCAAACAGGGACTGGTGAAAAACTGTTTTTT
TRBJ1-3	.	.	TRBV18	CASSPSGRQSGNTIYF	TGTGCCAGCTCACCCTCGGGGAGACAGTCTGGAAACACCATATATTTT
TRBJ1-3	TRBD1	.	TRBV6-5	CASTGGFGGNTIYF	TGTGCCAGTACAGGGGGGTTCGGTGGAAACACCATATATTTT
TRBJ2-5	.	.	TRBV4-1	CASSQGSMGGETQYF	TGCGCCAGCAGCCAAGGTTCAATGGGGGGAGAGACCCAGTACTTC
TRBJ2-3	TRBD2	few	TRBV7-2	CASSLASGVTDTQYF	TGTGCCAGCAGCCTTGCTAGCGGGGTCACAGATACGCAGTATTTT
TRBJ2-5	TRBD1	.	TRBV9	CASSAAGGRTQYF	TGTGCCAGCAGCGCCGCAGGGGGCCGGACCCAGTACTTC
TRBJ2-1	.	.	TRBV30	CAWTAHPTGRWDNEQFF	TGTGCCTGGACCGCCCATCCGACAGGGAGGTGGGACAATGAGCAGTTCTTC
TRBJ2-3	.	.	TRBV11-2	CASTPQGGFTDTQYF	TGTGCCAGCACCCCGCAGGGGGGATTCACAGATACGCAGTATTTT
TRBJ1-1	.	.	TRBV7-2	CASSFTGSDTEAFF	TGTGCCAGCAGCTTTACAGGGTCGGACACTGAAGCTTTCTTT
TRBJ1-6	.	many	TRBV4-1	CASSQPVQGYRSPLHF	TGCGCCAGCAGCCAACCCGTACAGGGATATCGTTCACCCCTCCACTTT
TRBJ1-5	.	.	TRBV2	CASMEGGNQPQHF	TGTGCCAGCATGGAGGGGGGAAATCAGCCCCAGCATTTT
TRBJ1-6	TRBD1	.	TRBV7-9	CASSLETAGGASRGSPLHF	TGTGCCAGCAGCTTAGAGACGGCAGGGGGCGCGTCGAGGGGGTCACCCCTCCACTTT
TRBJ2-7	.	.	TRBV5-1	CASSLGVREYEQYF	TGCGCCAGCAGCTTGGGTGTCAGGGAATACGAGCAGTACTTC
TRBJ1-2	TRBD1	.	TRBV7-8	CASSPGQAYGYTF	TGTGCCAGCAGCCCGGGACAGGCGTATGGCTACACCTTC
TRBJ1-5	.	.	TRBV19	CASSTREGQPQHF	TGTGCCAGTAGTACTAGGGAGGGCCAGCCCCAGCATTTT
TRBJ2-1	TRBD2	.	TRBV7-2	CASSLLSGGGPYNEQFF	TGTGCCAGCAGCTTATTGAGCGGGGGGGGCCCCTACAATGAGCAGTTCTTC
TRBJ2-7	TRBD1	.	TRBV5-4	CASSGDRDFYEQYF	TGTGCCAGCAGCGGGGACAGGGATTTCTACGAGCAGTACTTC
TRBJ2-1	TRBD2	.	TRBV7-9	CASSSGTSENNEQFF	TGTGCCAGCAGCTCAGGGACTAGCGAGAACAATGAGCAGTTCTTC
TRBJ1-6	.	few	TRBV30	CAWTGDGGSPLHF	TGTGCCTGGACCGGGGACGGCGGGTCACCCCTCCACTTT
TRBJ2-2	TRBD2	.	TRBV6-1	CASSRLAGTGELFF	TGTGCCAGCAGTCGACTAGCCGGTACCGGGGAGCTGTTTTTT
TRBJ1-4	TRBD1	.	TRBV13	CASSPVRGPGEKLFF	TGTGCCAGCAGCCCAGTCAGGGGGCCGGGCGAAAAACTGTTTTTT
TRBJ1-4	.	few	TRBV11-2	CASSLGVSGEKLFF	TGTGCCAGCAGCTTAGGGGTTAGTGGCGAAAAACTGTTTTTT
TRBJ1-2	TRBD1	.	TRBV9	CASSVEGTGFNYGYTF	TGTGCCAGCAGCGTAGAGGGGACAGGGTTTAACTATGGCTACACCTTC
TRBJ1-5	.	.	TRBV7-9	CASSSSQPGDQPQHF	TGTGCCAGCAGTTCCTCTCAACCCGGCGATCAGCCCCAGCATTTT
TRBJ2-1	.	.	TRBV25-1	CASSNFGTGNYNEQFF	TGTGCCAGCAGTAACTTCGGGACCGGCAACTACAATGAGCAGTTCTTC